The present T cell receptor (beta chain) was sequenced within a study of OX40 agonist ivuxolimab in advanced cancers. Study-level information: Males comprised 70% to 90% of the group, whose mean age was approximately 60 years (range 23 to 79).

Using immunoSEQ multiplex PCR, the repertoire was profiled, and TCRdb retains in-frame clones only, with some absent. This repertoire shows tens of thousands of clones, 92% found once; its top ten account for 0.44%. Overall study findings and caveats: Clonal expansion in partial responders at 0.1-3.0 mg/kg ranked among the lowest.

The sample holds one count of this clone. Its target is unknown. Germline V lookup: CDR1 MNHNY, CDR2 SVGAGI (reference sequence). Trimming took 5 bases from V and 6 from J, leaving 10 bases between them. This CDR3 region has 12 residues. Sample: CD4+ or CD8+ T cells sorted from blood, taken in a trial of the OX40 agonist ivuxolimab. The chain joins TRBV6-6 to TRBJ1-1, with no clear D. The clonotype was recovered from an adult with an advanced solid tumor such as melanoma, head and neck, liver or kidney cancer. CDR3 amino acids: CASSGPTSEAFF. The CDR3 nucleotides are TGTGCCAGCAGTGGTCCGACCTCTGAAGCTTTCTTT.